This is a list of T cell receptor beta chains from one sample in a study of control samples from healthy donors and cancer patients. Assay used: immunoSEQ multiplex PCR; TCRdb lists only in-frame clones, some missing. Here the sample spans 150,000 to 200,000 clones, around 93% being singletons. The sequenced sample consisted of blood. The receptors here all came from a man aged 18 to 29 in good health. Each CDR3 is given with its conserved first and last residue. D genes are given only for firm matches. Clone size is stated in some rows and not others, as once, few, many or a class when expanded.

clone_size	d_call	v_call	j_call	cdr3_nt	cdr3_aa
.	TRBD1	TRBV2	TRBJ2-1	TGTGCCAACCAGGGGGCCTCCTACAATGAGCAGTTCTTC	CANQGASYNEQFF
once	.	TRBV6-5	TRBJ1-2	TGTGCCAGCACCCTTACCCGAGGCCTCGATGGCTACACCTTC	CASTLTRGLDGYTF
.	TRBD1	TRBV6-6	TRBJ1-5	TGTGCCAGCAGTTACCACAGGGGGGGTAGCAATCAGCCCCAGCATTTT	CASSYHRGGSNQPQHF
.	.	TRBV19	TRBJ1-3	TGTGCCAGTAGTATCGGGGTTACTGGAAACACCATATATTTT	CASSIGVTGNTIYF
.	TRBD2	TRBV4-1	TRBJ2-3	TGCGCCAGCAGCCTCCCGAAGGGACTAGCGGGGGCCTATAGCACAGATACGCAGTATTTT	CASSLPKGLAGAYSTDTQYF
.	.	TRBV7-3	TRBJ2-1	TGTGCCAGCAGCTTAGCCGGGGACAATGAGCAGTTCTTC	CASSLAGDNEQFF
.	.	TRBV29-1	TRBJ1-6	TGCAGCGTTGACAGTTATAGGGCGGCCGTTCATTCCGATTCACCCCTCCACTTT	CSVDSYRAAVHSDSPLHF
once	.	TRBV5-8	TRBJ1-4	TGTGCCAGCACGCAGGGAGGTTGGGAAAAACTGTTTTTT	CASTQGGWEKLFF
.	.	TRBV27	TRBJ1-2	TGTGCCAGCAGTTATAATTCCCACTATGGCTACACCTTC	CASSYNSHYGYTF
.	TRBD1	TRBV27	TRBJ2-2	TGTGCCAGCAGTTTGAAAACAGGGGTTGGCGGGGAGCTGTTTTTT	CASSLKTGVGGELFF
.	TRBD1	TRBV28	TRBJ2-7	TGTGCCAGCAGAAGACAGGGGCGCTACGAGCAGTACTTC	CASRRQGRYEQYF
.	TRBD2	TRBV3-1/TRBV3-2	TRBJ2-3	TGTGCCAGCAGCCAAGTTTTAGCGGGGGCGTTTTCGCCAGATACGCAGTATTTT	CASSQVLAGAFSPDTQYF
.	.	TRBV6-5	TRBJ2-7	TGTGCCAGCCTAGAGACAGGACGTTACGAGCAGTACTTC	CASLETGRYEQYF
once	.	TRBV7-6	TRBJ1-5	TGTGCCAGCAGCCTCACAGAGGGCTCAAATCAGCCCCAGCATTTT	CASSLTEGSNQPQHF
.	.	TRBV30	TRBJ2-1	TGTGCCTGGGGATTCGGTGAGCAGTTCTTC	CAWGFGEQFF
once	TRBD1	TRBV6-6	TRBJ1-5	TGTGCCAGCAGTATGACAGGGAACAATCAGCCCCAGCATTTT	CASSMTGNNQPQHF
.	TRBD1	TRBV13	TRBJ2-7	TGTGCCAGCAGCCAGACAGGGACCGAGCAGTACTTC	CASSQTGTEQYF
.	.	TRBV7-7	TRBJ2-3	TGTGCCAGCAGCTTTTTACCCGGGACACTCACAGATACGCAGTATTTT	CASSFLPGTLTDTQYF
.	.	TRBV11-2	TRBJ1-5	TGTGCCAGCAGCTTAGCGGAATATCAGCCCCAGCATTTT	CASSLAEYQPQHF
once	.	TRBV9	TRBJ1-6	TGTGCCAGCAGCGCGACAAGTAATTCACCCCTCCACTTT	CASSATSNSPLHF
.	TRBD2	TRBV9	TRBJ2-1	TGTGCCAGCAGCGTACGTCTAGCGGGGTCGCGCAATGAGCAGTTCTTC	CASSVRLAGSRNEQFF
.	TRBD1	TRBV5-1	TRBJ1-1	TGCGCCAGCAAGGACGGCAGGGGGCTCGAAACTGAAGCTTTCTTT	CASKDGRGLETEAFF
.	.	TRBV5-4	TRBJ1-2	TGTGCCAGCAGCTTGGACAGGGTCTATGGCTACACCTTC	CASSLDRVYGYTF
few	.	TRBV28	TRBJ2-7	TGTGCCAGCACCACTCGGATGGGCCGCCAAGGGACCTACGAGCAGTACTTC	CASTTRMGRQGTYEQYF
.	.	TRBV6-1	TRBJ1-1	TGTGCCAGCAGTGAACTCCAGGGGAGCACTGAAGCTTTCTTT	CASSELQGSTEAFF
.	.	TRBV4-1	TRBJ1-1	TGCGCCAGCAGCCCAGCGGCTGGGGGGGCCCTAGGAATTAGCACTGAAGCTTTCTTT	CASSPAAGGALGISTEAFF
.	TRBD1	TRBV24-1	TRBJ2-1	TGTGCCACCAGTGTTATCGCCGGGACAGTCAATGAGCAGTTCTTC	CATSVIAGTVNEQFF
once	.	TRBV11-2	TRBJ2-7	TGTGCCAGCAGCTTAGTGTTTACAGGGATAAGCTCCTACGAGCAGTACTTC	CASSLVFTGISSYEQYF
.	.	TRBV3-1/TRBV3-2	TRBJ2-2	TGTGCCAGCAGCCGACTGGTAACCGGGGAGCTGTTTTTT	CASSRLVTGELFF
.	.	TRBV12-3/TRBV12-4	TRBJ1-6	TGTGCCAGCAGTTCGCGACCAAGCTCACCCCTCCACTTT	CASSSRPSSPLHF
.	TRBD1	TRBV6-6	TRBJ2-2	TGTGCCAGCAAAACAGGGGGCAGAGTTCGGACCGGGGAGCTGTTTTTT	CASKTGGRVRTGELFF
once	.	TRBV5-4	TRBJ2-4	TGTGCCAGCAGCTTGGAGGGGGACAAAAACATTCAGTACTTC	CASSLEGDKNIQYF
.	.	TRBV5-1	TRBJ1-5	TGCGCCAGCAGTGGGGATAAGGTCCAGCCCCAGCATTTT	CASSGDKVQPQHF
.	.	TRBV2	TRBJ1-2	TGTGCCAGCAGTGAAGGGCGGACTAACTATGGCTACACCTTC	CASSEGRTNYGYTF
.	TRBD2	TRBV7-3	TRBJ2-3	TGTGCCAGCAGCCTAAGCGGGGGCGGAAGAGATACGCAGTATTTT	CASSLSGGGRDTQYF
few	.	TRBV5-5	TRBJ2-7	TGTGCCAGCAGCTCGCAGGGCTACGAGCAGTACTTC	CASSSQGYEQYF
.	.	TRBV30	TRBJ2-3	TGTGCCCAGTCCCCAGGGATTGTTACAGATACGCAGTATTTT	CAQSPGIVTDTQYF
.	.	TRBV5-1	TRBJ2-1	TGCGCCAGCAGTTTGGGTCGCAGACACAATGAGCAGTTCTTC	CASSLGRRHNEQFF
.	.	TRBV24-1	TRBJ2-1	TGTGCCACCAGTGATGTAGCGGTAGGGGAAGATGAGCAGTTCTTC	CATSDVAVGEDEQFF
.	TRBD1	TRBV10-1	TRBJ1-1	TGCGCCACCCGGGGACAGGGGACCACTGAAGCTTTCTTT	CATRGQGTTEAFF
.	.	TRBV15	TRBJ1-6	TGTGCCACCACCAGCAATTCACCCCTCCACTTT	CATTSNSPLHF
once	TRBD2	TRBV7-2	TRBJ2-7	TGTGCCAGCAGCTCCGGGACTAGCGTTTGGAGCTCCTACGAGCAGTACTTC	CASSSGTSVWSSYEQYF
.	.	TRBV14	TRBJ2-6	TGTGCCAGCAGCCAAGTAAGAGGGGCCAACGTCCTGACTTTC	CASSQVRGANVLTF
.	.	TRBV9	TRBJ2-1	TGTGCCAGCAGCGTGGCACACGGCGTAGAGCAGTTCTTC	CASSVAHGVEQFF
.	.	TRBV18	TRBJ1-5	TGTGCCAGCTCAGAGGGGGGCGGTCAGCCCCAGCATTTT	CASSEGGGQPQHF
.	.	TRBV7-9	TRBJ1-6	TGTGCCAGCAGTTCCATGGCGGATTCACCCCTCCACTTT	CASSSMADSPLHF
.	TRBD2	TRBV7-2	TRBJ2-1	TGTGCCAGCAGCTTAAGGCCGGGCGGGGGTTACAATGAGCAGTTCTTC	CASSLRPGGGYNEQFF
.	TRBD1	TRBV18	TRBJ1-6	TGTGCCAGCTCACCCGGACAGGGGGCTGGTAATTCACCCCTCCACTTT	CASSPGQGAGNSPLHF
once	.	TRBV24-1	TRBJ2-2	TGTGCCACCTTAGGAGGAGGCGGGGAGCTGTTTTTT	CATLGGGGELFF
.	TRBD1	TRBV18	TRBJ1-6	TGTGCCAGCTCACCACTTCAGGGGGATTCACCCCTCCACTTT	CASSPLQGDSPLHF
.	.	TRBV4-2	TRBJ1-2	TGTGCCAGCAGCCAAGATACTAACGGGGGTACTATTGGCTACACCTTC	CASSQDTNGGTIGYTF